The present T cell receptor beta chain was sequenced within a study of blood T cell repertoires in COVID-19. The CDR3 is 15 residues long. The germline gives CDR1 SGHVS, CDR2 FNYEAQ. V lost 5 bases and J 2 bases, leaving 15 bases between the germline ends. TCRdb keeps only in-frame clones here, not all; method: immunoSEQ multiplex PCR. The table shows tens of thousands of clones, with roughly 82% occurring only once. The material sequenced was peripheral blood. This TCR was sampled from a human donor in a cohort sampled during active COVID-19. J is TRBJ2-5 and V is TRBV7-6; weak D call: TRBD2 (6 bases). This CDR3 reads CASSQGSGRQETQYF. CDR3 coding DNA: TGTGCCAGCAGCCAAGGTAGCGGCCGACAAGAGACCCAGTACTTC.